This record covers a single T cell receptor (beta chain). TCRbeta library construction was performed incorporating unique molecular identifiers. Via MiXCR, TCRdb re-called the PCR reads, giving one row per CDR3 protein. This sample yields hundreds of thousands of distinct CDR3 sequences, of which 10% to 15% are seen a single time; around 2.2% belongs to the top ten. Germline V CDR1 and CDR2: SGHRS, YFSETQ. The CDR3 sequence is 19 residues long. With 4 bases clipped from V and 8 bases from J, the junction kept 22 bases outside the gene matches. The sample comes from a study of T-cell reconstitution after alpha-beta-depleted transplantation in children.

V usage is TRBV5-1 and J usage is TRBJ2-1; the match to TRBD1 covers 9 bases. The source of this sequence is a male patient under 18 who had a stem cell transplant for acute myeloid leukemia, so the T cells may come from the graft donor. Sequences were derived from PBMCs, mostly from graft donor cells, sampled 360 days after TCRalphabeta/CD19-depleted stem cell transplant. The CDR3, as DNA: TGCGCCAGCAGCCCGACAATCCGGGACAGGGTTTTAGGGATGTATGAGCAGTTCTTC. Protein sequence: CASSPTIRDRVLGMYEQFF.